This TCR beta chain derives from a study of shared clonotypes between healthy human individuals. Study-level findings and limits: Tissues were not sampled, only blood, and their repertoires likely differ.

Repertoires were generated with immunoSEQ multiplex PCR, while TCRdb's copy carries only in-frame clones and drops some. The table includes 2.3 million or so clones, about 92% detected once. Healthy and HIV-negative, the adult donors had no recent acute infections or vaccinations. Nashville, Tennessee was home to all donors, who were Caucasian adults. About this clone itself: Its antigen is still unknown. Distinct nucleotide sequences in the sample also encode this CDR3.

This TCR came from a man between 18 and 29 years old in good health. Some clones in this sample may be carry-over from other donors' samples. The sequencing sample was made of naive CD4+ T cells from PBMCs. Subset indicated: CD45RA+ positively selected.

The CDR3 loop reads CASSSAGMNTEAFF. In nucleotides, the CDR3 is TGTGCCAGCAGTTCCGCCGGGATGAACACTGAAGCTTTCTTT. V is TRBV28 and J is TRBJ1-1; D ambiguous. V shed 4 bases and J shed 0 bases, with 9 bases lying between them. The germline V gene encodes CDR1 MDHEN and CDR2 SYDVKM. This CDR3 region has 14 residues.